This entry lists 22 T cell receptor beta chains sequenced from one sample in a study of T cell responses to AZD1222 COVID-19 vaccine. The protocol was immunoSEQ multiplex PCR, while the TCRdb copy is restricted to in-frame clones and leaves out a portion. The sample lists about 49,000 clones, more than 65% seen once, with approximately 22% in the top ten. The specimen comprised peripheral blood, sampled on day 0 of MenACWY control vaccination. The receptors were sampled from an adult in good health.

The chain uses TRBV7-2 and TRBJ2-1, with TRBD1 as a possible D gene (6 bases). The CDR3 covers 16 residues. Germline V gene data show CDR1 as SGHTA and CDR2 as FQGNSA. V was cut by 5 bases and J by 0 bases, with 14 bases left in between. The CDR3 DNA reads TGTGCCAGCAGCCGCATGTTGGGGGCCTCCTACAATGAGCAGTTCTTC. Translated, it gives CASSRMLGASYNEQFF.

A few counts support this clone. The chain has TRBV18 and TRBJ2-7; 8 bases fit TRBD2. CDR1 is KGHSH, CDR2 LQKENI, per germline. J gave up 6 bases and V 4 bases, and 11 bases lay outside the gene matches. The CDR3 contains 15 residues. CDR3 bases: TGTGCCAGCTCACGAACCGGGACTAGAGGGACCGAGCAGTACTTC. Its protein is CASSRTGTRGTEQYF.

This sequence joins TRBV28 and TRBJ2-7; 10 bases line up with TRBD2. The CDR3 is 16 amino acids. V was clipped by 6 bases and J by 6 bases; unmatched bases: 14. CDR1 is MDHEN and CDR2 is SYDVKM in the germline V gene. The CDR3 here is CASRYSTSGALGEQYF. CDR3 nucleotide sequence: TGTGCCAGCAGATACTCTACTAGCGGGGCCCTCGGCGAGCAGTACTTC.

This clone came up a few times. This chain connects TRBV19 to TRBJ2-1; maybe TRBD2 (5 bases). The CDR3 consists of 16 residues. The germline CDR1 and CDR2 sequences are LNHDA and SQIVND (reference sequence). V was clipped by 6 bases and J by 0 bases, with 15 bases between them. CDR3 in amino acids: CASRKGASSSYNEQFF. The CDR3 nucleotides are TGTGCCAGTAGGAAGGGAGCATCCAGCTCCTACAATGAGCAGTTCTTC.

The CDR3 coding sequence is TGTGCCTGGAGTACTTTCGGACTGGGCGTCTTCTCACCCCTCCACTTT. Translation gives CAWSTFGLGVFSPLHF. The chain carries TRBV30 and TRBJ1-6; D not certain. The germline V gene has CDR1 GTSNPN and CDR2 SVGIG (reference sequence). Between the trimmed V and J ends, which lost 2 bases and 10 bases, there was a span of 21 bases. The CDR3 consists of 16 residues.

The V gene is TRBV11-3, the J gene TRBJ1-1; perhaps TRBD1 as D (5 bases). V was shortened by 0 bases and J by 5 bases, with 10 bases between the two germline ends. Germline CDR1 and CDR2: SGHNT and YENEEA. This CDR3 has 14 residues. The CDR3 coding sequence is TGTGCCAGCAGCTTAGATGGGGGGGTTACTGAAGCTTTCTTT. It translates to CASSLDGGVTEAFF.

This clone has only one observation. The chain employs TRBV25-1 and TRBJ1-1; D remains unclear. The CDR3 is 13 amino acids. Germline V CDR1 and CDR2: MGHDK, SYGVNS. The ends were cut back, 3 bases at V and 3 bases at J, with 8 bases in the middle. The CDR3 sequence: CASSEEGYTEAFF. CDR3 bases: TGTGCCAGCAGTGAGGAGGGATACACTGAAGCTTTCTTT.

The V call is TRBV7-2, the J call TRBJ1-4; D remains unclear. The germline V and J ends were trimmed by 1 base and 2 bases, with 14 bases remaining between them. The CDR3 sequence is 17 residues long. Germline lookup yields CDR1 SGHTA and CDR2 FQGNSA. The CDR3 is CASSLVSGWATNEKLFF. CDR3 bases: TGTGCCAGCAGCTTAGTTTCGGGCTGGGCGACTAATGAAAAACTGTTTTTT.

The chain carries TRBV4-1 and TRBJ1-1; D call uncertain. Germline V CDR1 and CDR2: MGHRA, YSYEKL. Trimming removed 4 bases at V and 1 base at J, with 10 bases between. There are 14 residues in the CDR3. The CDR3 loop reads CASSLLVTNTEAFF. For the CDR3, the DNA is TGCGCCAGCAGCCTTCTCGTCACGAACACTGAAGCTTTCTTT.

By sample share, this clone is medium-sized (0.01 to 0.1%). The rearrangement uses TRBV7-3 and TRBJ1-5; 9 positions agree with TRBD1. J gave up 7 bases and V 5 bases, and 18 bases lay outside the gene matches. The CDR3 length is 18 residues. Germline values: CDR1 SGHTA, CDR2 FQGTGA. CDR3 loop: CASSLPVYRDREQQPQHF. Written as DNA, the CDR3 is TGTGCCAGCAGCCTCCCGGTATACCGGGACAGGGAGCAACAGCCCCAGCATTTT.

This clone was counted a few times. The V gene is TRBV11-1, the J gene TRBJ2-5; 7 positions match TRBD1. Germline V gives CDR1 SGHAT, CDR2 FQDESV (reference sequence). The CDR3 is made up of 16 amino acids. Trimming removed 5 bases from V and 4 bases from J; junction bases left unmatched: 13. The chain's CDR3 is CASSKGAGGKGETQYF. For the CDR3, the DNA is TGTGCCAGCAGCAAAGGGGCAGGGGGAAAGGGAGAGACCCAGTACTTC.

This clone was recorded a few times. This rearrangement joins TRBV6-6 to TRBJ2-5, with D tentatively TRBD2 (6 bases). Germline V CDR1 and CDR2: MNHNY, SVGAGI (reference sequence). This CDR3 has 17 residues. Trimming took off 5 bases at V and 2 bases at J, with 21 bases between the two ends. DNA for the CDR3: TGTGCCAGCAGTCAGAAGGGAGGTGGACGGGTACAAGAGACCCAGTACTTC. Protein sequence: CASSQKGGGRVQETQYF.

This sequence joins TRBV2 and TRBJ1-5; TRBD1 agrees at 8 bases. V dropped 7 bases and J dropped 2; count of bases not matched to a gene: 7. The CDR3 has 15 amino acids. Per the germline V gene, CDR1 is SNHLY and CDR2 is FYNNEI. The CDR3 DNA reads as TGTGCCAGCACCCGGACAGGGAACGGCAATCAGCCCCAGCATTTT. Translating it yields CASTRTGNGNQPQHF.

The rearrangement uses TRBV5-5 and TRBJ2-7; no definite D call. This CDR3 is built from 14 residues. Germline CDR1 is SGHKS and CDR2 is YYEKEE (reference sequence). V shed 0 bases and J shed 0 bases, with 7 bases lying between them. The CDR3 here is CASSLDAISYEQYF. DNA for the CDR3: TGTGCCAGCAGCTTGGACGCAATCTCCTACGAGCAGTACTTC.

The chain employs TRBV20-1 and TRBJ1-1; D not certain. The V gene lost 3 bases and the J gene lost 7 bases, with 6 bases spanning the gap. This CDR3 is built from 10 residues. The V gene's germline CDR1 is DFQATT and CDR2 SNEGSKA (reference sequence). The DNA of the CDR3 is TGCAGTGCTAGCCGGGGTGAAGCTTTCTTT. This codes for CSASRGEAFF.

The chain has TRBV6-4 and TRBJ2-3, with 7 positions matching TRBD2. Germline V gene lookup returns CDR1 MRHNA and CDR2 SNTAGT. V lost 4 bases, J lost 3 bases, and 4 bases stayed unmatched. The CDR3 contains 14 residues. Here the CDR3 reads CASSGGLETDTQYF. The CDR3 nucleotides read TGTGCCAGCAGTGGAGGACTAGAAACAGATACGCAGTATTTT.

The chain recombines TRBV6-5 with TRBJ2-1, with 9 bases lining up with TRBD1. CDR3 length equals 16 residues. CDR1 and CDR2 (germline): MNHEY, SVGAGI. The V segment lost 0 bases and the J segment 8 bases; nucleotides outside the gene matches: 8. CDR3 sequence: CASSYSKTGQGDEQFF. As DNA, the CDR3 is TGTGCCAGCAGTTACTCGAAAACGGGACAGGGAGATGAGCAGTTCTTC.

In DNA, the CDR3 is TGTGCCAGTAGTATTAACCCGGCGAGGCATGAGCAGTTCTTC. It specifies CASSINPARHEQFF. The chain links TRBV19 to TRBJ2-1; D is unresolved. The CDR3 runs 14 residues. Germline assignment: CDR1 LNHDA and CDR2 SQIVND (reference sequence). Trimming pared 3 bases from V and 8 bases from J, leaving 14 bases between.

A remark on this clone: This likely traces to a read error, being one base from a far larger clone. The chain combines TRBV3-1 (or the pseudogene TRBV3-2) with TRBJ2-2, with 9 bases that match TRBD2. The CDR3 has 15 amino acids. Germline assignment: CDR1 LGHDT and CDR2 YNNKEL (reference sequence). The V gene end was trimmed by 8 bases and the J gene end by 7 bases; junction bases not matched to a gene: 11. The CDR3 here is CASRSRAGGGGELFF. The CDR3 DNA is TGTGCCAGCCGCTCCCGGGCGGGGGGGGGCGGGGAGCTGTTTTTT.

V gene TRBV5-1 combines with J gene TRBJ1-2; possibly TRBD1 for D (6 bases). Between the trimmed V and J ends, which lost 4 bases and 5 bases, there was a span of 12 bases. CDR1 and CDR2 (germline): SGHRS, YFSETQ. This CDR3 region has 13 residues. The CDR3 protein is CASSRDKEYGYTF. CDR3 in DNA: TGCGCCAGCAGCCGGGACAAAGAATATGGCTACACCTTC.

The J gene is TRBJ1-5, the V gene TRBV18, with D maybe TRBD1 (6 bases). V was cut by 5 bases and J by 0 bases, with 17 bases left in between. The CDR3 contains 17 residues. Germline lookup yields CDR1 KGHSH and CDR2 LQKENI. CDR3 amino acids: CASSSTLVGGSNQPQHF. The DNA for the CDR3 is TGTGCCAGCTCATCCACTTTGGTAGGGGGTAGCAATCAGCCCCAGCATTTT.

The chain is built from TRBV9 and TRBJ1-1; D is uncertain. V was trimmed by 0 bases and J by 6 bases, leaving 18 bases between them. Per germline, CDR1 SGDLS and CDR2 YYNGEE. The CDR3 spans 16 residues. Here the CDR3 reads CASSVAVWPGAAEAFF. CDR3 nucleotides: TGTGCCAGCAGCGTAGCCGTATGGCCAGGCGCGGCTGAAGCTTTCTTT.